These 13 T cell receptor beta chains were all obtained from the same sample, sequenced in a study of CD8+ T cells in alopecia areata. Sequencing templates came from extracted RNA that was reverse transcribed into cDNA. Sequencing was performed with immunoSEQ multiplex PCR; in TCRdb, only in-frame clones are kept and a portion is missing. The sample holds about 140,000 clones, roughly nine tenths seen once. Treatment defined: oral pan-JAK inhibitor, 5-10 mg twice daily. Source: CD8+ T cells sorted from blood, taken at week 4, from a patient treated with tofacitinib. Source of these receptors: a human donor with alopecia areata.

The sample holds one count of this clone. The chain uses TRBV6-5 and TRBJ2-2; the D is unclear. Germline V gene data show CDR1 as MNHEY and CDR2 as SVGAGI. Trimming cost V 2 bases and J 6 bases, with 10 bases left between them. This CDR3 spans 14 amino acids. This CDR3 is CASSYPSSPGELFF. The CDR3 DNA sequence: TGTGCCAGCAGTTACCCCTCTAGTCCCGGGGAGCTGTTTTTT.

The V call is TRBV7-8, the J call TRBJ2-3; 7 bases are shared with TRBD1. Germline V gene lookup returns CDR1 SGHVS and CDR2 FQNEAQ. V dropped 5 bases and J dropped 2; count of bases not matched to a gene: 10. The CDR3 is 16 residues long. CDR3 sequence: CASSQQGRHITDTQYF. The CDR3 DNA sequence: TGTGCCAGCAGCCAACAGGGGCGACATATCACAGATACGCAGTATTTT.

CDR3 sequence reads: CASSVEGPYNEQFF. The CDR3 coding sequence is TGTGCCAGCAGTGTCGAAGGGCCCTACAATGAGCAGTTCTTC. This rearrangement joins TRBV27 to TRBJ2-1; D remains ambiguous. The CDR3 contains 14 residues. Deletions cut 5 bases from V and 2 bases from J, with 10 bases between. Germline-derived CDR1 and CDR2 are MNHEY and SMNVEV (reference sequence).

The chain has TRBV6-5 and TRBJ1-2; 10 nucleotides line up with TRBD1. Unmatched junction bases numbered 6, after V lost 4 bases and J lost 4 bases. CDR3 size: 15 residues. Looked up from germline, CDR1 is MNHEY and CDR2 is SVGAGI. In DNA, the CDR3 is TGTGCCAGCAGTTCGTTGACAGGGGGCGCCTATGGCTACACCTTC. This codes for CASSSLTGGAYGYTF.

This chain connects TRBV5-4 to TRBJ2-1, with a possible D match to TRBD1 (6 bases). The V gene lost 3 bases and the J gene lost 3 bases, with 10 bases spanning the gap. Germline CDR1 reads SGHNT; CDR2 reads YYREEE (reference sequence). The CDR3 has 14 residues. CDR3: CASSSDRSYNEQFF. For the CDR3, the DNA is TGTGCCAGCAGCTCTGACAGGAGCTACAATGAGCAGTTCTTC.

This sequence joins TRBV29-1 and TRBJ1-1, with D unresolved. Germline lookup yields CDR1 SQVTM and CDR2 ANQGSEA. The CDR3 runs 12 residues. V dropped 2 bases and J dropped 1 base, with 5 bases sitting between them. CDR3 sequence reads: CSVEMGNTEAFF. As DNA, the CDR3 is TGCAGCGTTGAAATGGGGAACACTGAAGCTTTCTTT. Filled out from reference TRBV29-1 and TRBJ1-1, the complete variable domain reads SAVISQKPSRDICQRGTSLTIQCQVDSQVTMMFWYRQQPGQSLTLIATANQGSEATYESGFVIDKFPISRPNLTFSTLTVSNMSPEDSSIYLCSVEMGNTEAFFGQGTRLTVV.

This sequence joins TRBV7-2 and TRBJ2-2, with 7 bases fitting TRBD1. Losses at the gene ends were 5 bases for V and 1 base for J; bases not matched to a gene: 4. The CDR3 is 15 residues long. From germline, CDR1 is SGHTA and CDR2 FQGNSA. CDR3 protein: CASSARQGNTGELFF. The CDR3 DNA reads as TGTGCCAGCAGCGCCCGACAGGGGAACACCGGGGAGCTGTTTTTT.

This clone showed up just once. The rearrangement joins TRBV30 to TRBJ1-1; D may be TRBD1 (5 bases). The germline V gene encodes CDR1 GTSNPN and CDR2 SVGIG (reference sequence). The CDR3 consists of 12 residues. Trimming pared 3 bases from V and 7 bases from J, leaving 12 bases between. The CDR3 here is CAWSRDSDEAFF. The CDR3 nucleotides are TGTGCCTGGAGCCGCGACAGCGATGAAGCTTTCTTT.

V is TRBV11-2 and J is TRBJ1-2; D may be TRBD1 (5 bases). V was pared by 1 base and J by 4 bases, with 13 bases between. This CDR3 comprises 15 residues. Per the germline V gene, CDR1 is SGHAT and CDR2 is FQNNGV. The CDR3 loop is CASSLGPGGGYGYTF. The CDR3 DNA sequence: TGTGCCAGCAGCTTAGGACCCGGGGGTGGCTATGGCTACACCTTC.

The chain couples TRBV7-3 to TRBJ2-3, with 8 bases lining up with TRBD2. CDR3 length equals 17 residues. Germline CDR1 is SGHTA and CDR2 is FQGTGA. With V trimmed by 5 bases and J by 4 bases, 14 bases remained unmatched. The CDR3 loop reads CASSPTGSGRPSDTQYF. In DNA form, the CDR3 reads TGTGCCAGCAGCCCAACAGGGAGCGGGAGACCCTCAGATACGCAGTATTTT.

This chain uses TRBV27 with TRBJ2-7; D is unclear. This CDR3 has 11 amino acids. The V gene lost 7 bases and the J gene lost 6 bases, with 10 bases spanning the gap. The germline gives CDR1 MNHEY, CDR2 SMNVEV (reference sequence). CDR3 sequence reads: CASTSFGEQYF. The DNA for the CDR3 is TGTGCCAGCACCAGCTTTGGCGAGCAGTACTTC.

The V and J genes are TRBV7-9 and TRBJ1-2; D is unclear. The V end lost 8 bases, the J end lost 3 bases, and 4 bases lay between the germline ends. Germline CDR1 is SEHNR and CDR2 is FQNEAQ (reference sequence). This CDR3 has 10 residues. This chain's CDR3 is CASEYYGYTF. CDR3 DNA: TGTGCCAGCGAGTACTATGGCTACACCTTC.

CDR3 amino acids: CSVEGGQSFYNEQFF. The CDR3 region has the DNA TGCAGCGTTGAGGGGGGACAGTCTTTTTACAATGAGCAGTTCTTC. This sequence joins TRBV29-1 and TRBJ2-1, with D maybe TRBD1 (7 bases). This CDR3 comprises 15 residues. Per the germline V gene, CDR1 is SQVTM and CDR2 is ANQGSEA. The ends were cut back, 3 bases at V and 4 bases at J, with 16 bases in the middle.